This TCR beta chain was sequenced in a study of T-cell memory formation after mild COVID-19. Constant-segment primers and 5'RACE yielded cDNA libraries for TCR alpha and TCR beta, each carrying sample barcodes and UMIs. TCRdb re-called the 5' RACE reads through MiXCR, storing one row per CDR3 protein. The table lists about 270,000 distinct CDR3 sequences, under 20% of them singletons, with approximately 23% in the top ten. Findings and caveats of the study: Certain responding clones were present in pre-infection memory, suggesting participation of cross-reactive memory. What remained unconfirmed was the SARS-CoV-2 specificity of second-wave clones peaking on day 37.

Germline CDR1 is DFQATT and CDR2 is SNEGSKA (reference sequence). J lost 4 bases, V lost 5 bases, and 6 bases had no gene match. CDR3 size: 14 residues. Worth noting for this clonotype: No antigen is known for it.

J is TRBJ2-3 and V is TRBV20-1; TRBD2 matches at 10 bases. The receptor's source is a man aged 18 to 30 who had mild COVID-19 (a few samples of this study predate the infection). Cell type and time point are not known. Sequencing was carried out using PBMCs or a T cell subset sorted from them (not recorded which). For the CDR3, the DNA is TGCAGTGCTTCAGCGGGGGGGCCGGCAGATACGCAGTATTTT. It codes for CSASAGGPADTQYF.